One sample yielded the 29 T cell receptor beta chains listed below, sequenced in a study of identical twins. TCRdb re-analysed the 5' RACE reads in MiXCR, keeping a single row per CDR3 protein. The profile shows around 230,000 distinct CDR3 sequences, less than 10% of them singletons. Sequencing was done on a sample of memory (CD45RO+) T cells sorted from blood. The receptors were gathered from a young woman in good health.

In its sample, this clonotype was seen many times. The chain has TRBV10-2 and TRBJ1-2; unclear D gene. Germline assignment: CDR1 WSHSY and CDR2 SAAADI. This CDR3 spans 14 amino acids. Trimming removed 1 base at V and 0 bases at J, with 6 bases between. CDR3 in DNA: TGCGCCAGCAGTGAGTTTAAAGCTAACTATGGCTACACCTTC. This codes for CASSEFKANYGYTF.

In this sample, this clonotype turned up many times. The CDR3 loop is CASSSSLSSYNEQFF. CDR3 sequence (DNA): TGTGCCAGCAGTTCGAGTCTGAGCTCCTACAATGAGCAGTTCTTC. The chain links TRBV27 to TRBJ2-1; D is undetermined. The CDR3 extends over 15 amino acids. The ends were cut back, 4 bases at V and 0 bases at J, with 10 bases in the middle. Germline V CDR1 and CDR2: MNHEY, SMNVEV (reference sequence).

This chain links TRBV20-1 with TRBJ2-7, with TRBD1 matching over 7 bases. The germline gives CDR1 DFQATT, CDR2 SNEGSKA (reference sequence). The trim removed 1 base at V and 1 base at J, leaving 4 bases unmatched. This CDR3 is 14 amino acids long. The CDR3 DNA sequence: TGCAGTGCTAGAGCCGGGACAGTATCCTACGAGCAGTACTTC. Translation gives CSARAGTVSYEQYF.

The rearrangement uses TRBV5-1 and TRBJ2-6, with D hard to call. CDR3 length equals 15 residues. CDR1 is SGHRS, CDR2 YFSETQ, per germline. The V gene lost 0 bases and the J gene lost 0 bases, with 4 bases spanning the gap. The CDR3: CASSLGSSGANVLTF. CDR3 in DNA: TGCGCCAGCAGCTTGGGGAGCTCTGGGGCCAACGTCCTGACTTTC.

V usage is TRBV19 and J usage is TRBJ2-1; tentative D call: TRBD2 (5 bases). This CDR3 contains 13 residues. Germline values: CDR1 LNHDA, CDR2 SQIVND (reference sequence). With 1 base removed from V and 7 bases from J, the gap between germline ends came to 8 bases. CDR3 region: CASSIGRENEQFF. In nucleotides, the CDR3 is TGTGCCAGTAGTATAGGACGGGAAAATGAGCAGTTCTTC.

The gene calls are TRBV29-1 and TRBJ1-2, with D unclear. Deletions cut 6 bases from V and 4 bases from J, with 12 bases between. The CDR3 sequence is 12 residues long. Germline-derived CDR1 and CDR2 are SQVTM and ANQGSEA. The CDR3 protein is CSVSGAGYGYTF. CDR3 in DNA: TGCAGCGTAAGTGGCGCAGGCTATGGCTACACCTTC.

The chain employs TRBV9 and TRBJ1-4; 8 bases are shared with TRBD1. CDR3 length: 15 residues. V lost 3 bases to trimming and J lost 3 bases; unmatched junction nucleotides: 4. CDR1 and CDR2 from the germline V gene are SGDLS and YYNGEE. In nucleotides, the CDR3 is TGTGCCAGCAGCGCCCAGGGGGCGGCTAATGAAAAACTGTTTTTT. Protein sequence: CASSAQGAANEKLFF.

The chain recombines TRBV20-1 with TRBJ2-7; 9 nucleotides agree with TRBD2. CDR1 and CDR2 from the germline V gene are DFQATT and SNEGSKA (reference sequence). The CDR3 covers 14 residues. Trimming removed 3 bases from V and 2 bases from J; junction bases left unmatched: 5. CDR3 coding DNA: TGCAGTGCTAGTTGGGGACTAGCAGCCTACGAGCAGTACTTC. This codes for CSASWGLAAYEQYF.

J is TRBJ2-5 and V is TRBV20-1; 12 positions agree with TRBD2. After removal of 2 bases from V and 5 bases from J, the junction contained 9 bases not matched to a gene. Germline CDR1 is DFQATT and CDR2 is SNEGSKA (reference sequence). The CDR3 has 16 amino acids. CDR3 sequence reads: CSARKLAGGYGETQYF. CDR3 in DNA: TGCAGTGCTAGAAAACTAGCGGGGGGCTATGGGGAGACCCAGTACTTC.

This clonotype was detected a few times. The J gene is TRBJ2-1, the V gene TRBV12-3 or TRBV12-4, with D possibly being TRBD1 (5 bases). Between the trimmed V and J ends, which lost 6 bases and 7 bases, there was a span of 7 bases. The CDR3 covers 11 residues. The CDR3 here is CASRGRNEQFF. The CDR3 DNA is TGTGCCAGCAGGGGGCGAAATGAGCAGTTCTTC.

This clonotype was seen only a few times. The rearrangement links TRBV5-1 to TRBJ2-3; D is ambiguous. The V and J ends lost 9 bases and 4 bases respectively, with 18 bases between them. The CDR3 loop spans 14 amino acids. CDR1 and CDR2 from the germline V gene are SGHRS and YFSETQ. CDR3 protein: CATTREHPADTQYF. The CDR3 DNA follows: TGCGCCACCACAAGGGAACATCCCGCAGATACGCAGTATTTT.

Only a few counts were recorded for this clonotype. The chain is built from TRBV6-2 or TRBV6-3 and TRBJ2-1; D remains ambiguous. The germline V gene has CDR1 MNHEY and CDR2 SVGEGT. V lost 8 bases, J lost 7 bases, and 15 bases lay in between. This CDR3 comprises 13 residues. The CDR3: CASSSDPGNEQFF. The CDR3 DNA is TGTGCCAGCTCCTCTGATCCCGGTAATGAGCAGTTCTTC.

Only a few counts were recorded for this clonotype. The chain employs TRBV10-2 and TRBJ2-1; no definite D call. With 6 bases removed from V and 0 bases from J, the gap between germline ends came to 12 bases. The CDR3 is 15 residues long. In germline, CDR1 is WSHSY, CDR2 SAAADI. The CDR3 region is CASSYLPGSYNEQFF. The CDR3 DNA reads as TGCGCCAGCAGCTATCTGCCGGGCTCCTACAATGAGCAGTTCTTC.

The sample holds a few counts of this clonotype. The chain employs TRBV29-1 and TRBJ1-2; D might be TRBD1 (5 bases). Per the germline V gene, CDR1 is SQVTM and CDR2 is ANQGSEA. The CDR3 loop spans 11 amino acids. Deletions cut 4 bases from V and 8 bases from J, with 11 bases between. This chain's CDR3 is CSVGQHGGYTF. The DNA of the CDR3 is TGCAGCGTTGGACAGCACGGAGGCTACACCTTC.

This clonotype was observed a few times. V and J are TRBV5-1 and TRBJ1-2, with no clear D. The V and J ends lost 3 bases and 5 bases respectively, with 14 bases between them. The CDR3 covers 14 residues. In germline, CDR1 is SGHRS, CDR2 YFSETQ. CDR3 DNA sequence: TGCGCCAGCAGCTCTACGACGGGAGAGTATGGCTACACCTTC. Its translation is CASSSTTGEYGYTF.

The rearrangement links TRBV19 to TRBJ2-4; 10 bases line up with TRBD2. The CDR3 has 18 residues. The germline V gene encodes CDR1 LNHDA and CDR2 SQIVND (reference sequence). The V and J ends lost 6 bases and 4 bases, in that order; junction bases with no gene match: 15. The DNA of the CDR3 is TGTGCCAGTAGCCTTGCGGGACTAGCGAAATCTACTAAAAACATTCAGTACTTC. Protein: CASSLAGLAKSTKNIQYF.

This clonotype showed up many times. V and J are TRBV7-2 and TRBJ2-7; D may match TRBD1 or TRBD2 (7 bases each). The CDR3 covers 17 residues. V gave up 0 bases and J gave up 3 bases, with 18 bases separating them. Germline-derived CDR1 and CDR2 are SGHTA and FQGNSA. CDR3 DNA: TGTGCCAGCAGCTTAGCAGCGGGACAGCTAACAAACTACGAGCAGTACTTC. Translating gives CASSLAAGQLTNYEQYF.

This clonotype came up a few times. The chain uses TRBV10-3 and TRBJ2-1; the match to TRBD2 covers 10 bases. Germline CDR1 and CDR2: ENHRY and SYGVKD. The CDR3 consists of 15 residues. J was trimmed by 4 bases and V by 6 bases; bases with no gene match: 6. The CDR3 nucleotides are TGTGCCATCAGCACCAATAGCGGGGGGTACAATGAGCAGTTCTTC. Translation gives CAISTNSGGYNEQFF.

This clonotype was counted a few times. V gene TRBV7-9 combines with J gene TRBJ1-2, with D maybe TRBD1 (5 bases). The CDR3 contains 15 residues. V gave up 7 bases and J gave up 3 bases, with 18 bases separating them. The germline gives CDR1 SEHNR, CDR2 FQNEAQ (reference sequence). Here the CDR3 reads CASNTPPSGDYGYTF. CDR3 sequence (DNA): TGTGCCAGCAACACGCCTCCGTCGGGGGACTATGGCTACACCTTC.

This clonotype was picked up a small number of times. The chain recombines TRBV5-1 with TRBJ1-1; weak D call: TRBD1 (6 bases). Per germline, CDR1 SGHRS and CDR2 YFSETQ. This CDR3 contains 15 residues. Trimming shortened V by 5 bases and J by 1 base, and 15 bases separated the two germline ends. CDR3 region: CASSEGGEANTEAFF. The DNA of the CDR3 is TGCGCCAGCAGTGAAGGGGGAGAGGCGAACACTGAAGCTTTCTTT.

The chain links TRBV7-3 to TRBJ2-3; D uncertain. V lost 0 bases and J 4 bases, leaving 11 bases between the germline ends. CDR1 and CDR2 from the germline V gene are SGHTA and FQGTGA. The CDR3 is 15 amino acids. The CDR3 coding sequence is TGTGCCAGCAGCTTAACGGGAAGTAACCCAGATACGCAGTATTTT. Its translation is CASSLTGSNPDTQYF.

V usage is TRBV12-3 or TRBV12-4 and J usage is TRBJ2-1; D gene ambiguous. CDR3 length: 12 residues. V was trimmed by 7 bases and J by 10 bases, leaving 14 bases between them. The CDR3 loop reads CASTLKETEQFF. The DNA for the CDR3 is TGTGCCAGCACCCTTAAGGAGACAGAGCAGTTCTTC.

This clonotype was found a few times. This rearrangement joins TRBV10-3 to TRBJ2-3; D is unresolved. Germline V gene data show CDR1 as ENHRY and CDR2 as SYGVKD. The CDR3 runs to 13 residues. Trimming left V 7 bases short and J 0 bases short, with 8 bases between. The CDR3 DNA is TGTGCCATCATGGGTGGCAGCACAGATACGCAGTATTTT. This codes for CAIMGGSTDTQYF.

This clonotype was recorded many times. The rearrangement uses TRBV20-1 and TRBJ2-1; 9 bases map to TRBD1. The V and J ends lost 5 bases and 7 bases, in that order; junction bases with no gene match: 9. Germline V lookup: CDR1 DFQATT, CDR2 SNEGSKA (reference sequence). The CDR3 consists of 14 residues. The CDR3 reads CSAGGGTGKNEQFF. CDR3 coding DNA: TGCAGTGCTGGGGGCGGGACAGGGAAAAATGAGCAGTTCTTC.

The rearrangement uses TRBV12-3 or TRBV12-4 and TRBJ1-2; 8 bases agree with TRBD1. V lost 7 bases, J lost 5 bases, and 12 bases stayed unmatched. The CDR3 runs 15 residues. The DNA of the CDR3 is TGTGCCAGCACCAAGAGATCGACAGGGGAGTATGGCTACACCTTC. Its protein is CASTKRSTGEYGYTF.

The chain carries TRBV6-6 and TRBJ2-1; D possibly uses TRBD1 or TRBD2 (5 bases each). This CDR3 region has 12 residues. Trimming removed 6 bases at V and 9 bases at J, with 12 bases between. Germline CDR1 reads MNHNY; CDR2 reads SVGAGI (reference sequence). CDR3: CASRRLGVEQFF. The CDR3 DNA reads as TGTGCCAGCAGGCGGCTGGGGGTTGAGCAGTTCTTC.

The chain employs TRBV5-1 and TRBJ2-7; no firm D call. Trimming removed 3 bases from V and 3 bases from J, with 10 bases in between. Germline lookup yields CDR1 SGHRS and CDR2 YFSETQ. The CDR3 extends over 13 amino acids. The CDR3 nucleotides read TGCGCCAGCAGCTCCCCGCCCTTCTACGAGCAGTACTTC. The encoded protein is CASSSPPFYEQYF.

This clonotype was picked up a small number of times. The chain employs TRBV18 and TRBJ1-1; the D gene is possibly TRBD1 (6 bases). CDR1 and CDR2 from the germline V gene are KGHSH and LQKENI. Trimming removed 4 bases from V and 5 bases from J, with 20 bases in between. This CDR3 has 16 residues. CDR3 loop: CASSLLGTGAKTEAFF. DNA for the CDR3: TGTGCCAGCTCACTTCTCGGGACGGGGGCGAAGACTGAAGCTTTCTTT.

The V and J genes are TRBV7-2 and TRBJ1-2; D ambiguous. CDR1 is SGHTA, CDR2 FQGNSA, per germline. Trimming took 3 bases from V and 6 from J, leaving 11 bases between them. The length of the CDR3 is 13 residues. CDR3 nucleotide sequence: TGTGCCAGCAGCTTTGGCCAGAGAAATGGCTACACCTTC. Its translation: CASSFGQRNGYTF.